This record covers a single TCR beta chain. Antigen specificity is unknown. The treatment denotes: oral pan-JAK inhibitor, 5-10 mg twice daily. This sample was taken from a study of CD8+ T cells in alopecia areata. Findings of the study overall: Mice showed clearer TCR sharing than patients did, a gap that was possibly HLA-related. For baseline CD8+ expansion, any link to response stays uncertain with one nonresponder. Many expanded lesional clones persisted in scalp and blood during tofacitinib treatment.

RNA extraction and reverse transcription yielded cDNA as sequencing template. TCRdb keeps only in-frame clones here, not all; method: immunoSEQ multiplex PCR. The sample carries over 80,000 clones, 44% recorded once. CDR3 length equals 18 residues. CDR1 MDHEN and CDR2 SYDVKM come from the germline V gene. V was shortened by 3 bases and J by 0 bases, with 19 bases between the two germline ends. This rearrangement joins TRBV28 to TRBJ2-3; tentatively, D is TRBD2 (6 bases). Sequencing used CD8+ T cells sorted from blood, obtained at week 24, from a patient treated with tofacitinib. The TCR comes from a human donor with alopecia areata. This CDR3 is CASSFSPDGAGSTDTQYF. As DNA, the CDR3 is TGTGCCAGCAGTTTCTCACCGGATGGGGCGGGGAGCACAGATACGCAGTATTTT. The complete variable domain, with remaining parts taken from reference TRBV28 and TRBJ2-3, reads DVKVTQSSRYLVKRTGEKVFLECVQDMDHENMFWYRQDPGLGLRLIYFSYDVKMKEKGDIPEGYSVSREKKERFSLILESASTNQTSMYLCASSFSPDGAGSTDTQYFGPGTRLTVL.